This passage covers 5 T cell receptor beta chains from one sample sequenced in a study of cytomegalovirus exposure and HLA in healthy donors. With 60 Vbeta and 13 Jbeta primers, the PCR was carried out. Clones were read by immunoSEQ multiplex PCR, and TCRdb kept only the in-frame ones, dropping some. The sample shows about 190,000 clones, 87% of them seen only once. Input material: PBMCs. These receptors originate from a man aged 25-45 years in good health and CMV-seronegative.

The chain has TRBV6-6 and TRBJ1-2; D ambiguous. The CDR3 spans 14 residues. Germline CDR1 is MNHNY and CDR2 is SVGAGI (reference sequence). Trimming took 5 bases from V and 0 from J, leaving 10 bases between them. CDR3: CASSQLTTNYGYTF. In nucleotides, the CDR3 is TGTGCCAGCAGTCAACTGACAACTAACTATGGCTACACCTTC.

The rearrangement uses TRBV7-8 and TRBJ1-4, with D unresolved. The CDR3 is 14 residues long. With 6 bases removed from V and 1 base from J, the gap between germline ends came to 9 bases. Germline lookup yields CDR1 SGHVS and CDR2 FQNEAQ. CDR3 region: CASRPALTNEKLFF. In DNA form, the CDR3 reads TGTGCCAGCAGACCCGCACTAACTAATGAAAAACTGTTTTTT. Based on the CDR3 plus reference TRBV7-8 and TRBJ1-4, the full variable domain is GAGVSQSPRYKVAKRGQDVALRCDPISGHVSLFWYQQALGQGPEFLTYFQNEAQLDKSGLPSDRFFAERPEGSVSTLKIQRTQQEDSAVYLCASRPALTNEKLFFGSGTQLSVL.

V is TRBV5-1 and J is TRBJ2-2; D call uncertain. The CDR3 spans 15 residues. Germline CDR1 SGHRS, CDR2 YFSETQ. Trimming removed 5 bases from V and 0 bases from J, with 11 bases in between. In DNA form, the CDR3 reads TGCGCCAGCAGTGAGAGCCGTTCGAACACCGGGGAGCTGTTTTTT. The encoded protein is CASSESRSNTGELFF.

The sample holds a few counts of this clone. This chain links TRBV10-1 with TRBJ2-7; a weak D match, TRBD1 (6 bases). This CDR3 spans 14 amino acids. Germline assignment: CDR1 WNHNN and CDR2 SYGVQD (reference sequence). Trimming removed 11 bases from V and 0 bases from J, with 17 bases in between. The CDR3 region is CAAHTRTVSYEQYF. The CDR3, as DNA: TGCGCCGCCCACACGCGGACAGTCTCCTACGAGCAGTACTTC.

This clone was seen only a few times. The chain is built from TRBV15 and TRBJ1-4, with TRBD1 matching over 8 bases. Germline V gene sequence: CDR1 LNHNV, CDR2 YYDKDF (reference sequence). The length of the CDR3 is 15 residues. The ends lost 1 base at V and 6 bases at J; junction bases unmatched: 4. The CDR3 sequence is CATSRGTGYDEKLFF. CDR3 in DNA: TGTGCCACCAGCAGAGGGACAGGGTACGATGAAAAACTGTTTTTT. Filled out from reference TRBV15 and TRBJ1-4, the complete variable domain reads DAMVIQNPRYQVTQFGKPVTLSCSQTLNHNVMYWYQQKSSQAPKLLFHYYDKDFNNEADTPDNFQSRRPNTSFCFLDIRSPGLGDTAMYLCATSRGTGYDEKLFFGSGTQLSVL.